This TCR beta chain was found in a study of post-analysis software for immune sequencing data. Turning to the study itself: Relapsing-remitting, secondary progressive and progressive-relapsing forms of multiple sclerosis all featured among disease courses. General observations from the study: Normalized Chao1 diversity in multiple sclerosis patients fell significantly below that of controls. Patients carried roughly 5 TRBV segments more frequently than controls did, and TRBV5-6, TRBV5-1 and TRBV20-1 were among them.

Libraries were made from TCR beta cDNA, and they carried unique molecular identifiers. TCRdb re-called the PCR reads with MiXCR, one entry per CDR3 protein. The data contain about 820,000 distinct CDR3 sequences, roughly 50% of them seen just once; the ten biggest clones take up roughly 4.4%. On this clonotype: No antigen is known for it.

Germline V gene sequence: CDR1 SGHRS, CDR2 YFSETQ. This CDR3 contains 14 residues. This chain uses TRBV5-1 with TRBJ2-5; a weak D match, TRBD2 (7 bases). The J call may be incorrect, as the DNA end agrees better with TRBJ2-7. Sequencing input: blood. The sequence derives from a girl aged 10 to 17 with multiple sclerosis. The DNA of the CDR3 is TGCGCCAGCAGAAACGGGGGGCCCTCCTACGAGCAGTACTTC. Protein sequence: CASRNGGPSYEQYF.